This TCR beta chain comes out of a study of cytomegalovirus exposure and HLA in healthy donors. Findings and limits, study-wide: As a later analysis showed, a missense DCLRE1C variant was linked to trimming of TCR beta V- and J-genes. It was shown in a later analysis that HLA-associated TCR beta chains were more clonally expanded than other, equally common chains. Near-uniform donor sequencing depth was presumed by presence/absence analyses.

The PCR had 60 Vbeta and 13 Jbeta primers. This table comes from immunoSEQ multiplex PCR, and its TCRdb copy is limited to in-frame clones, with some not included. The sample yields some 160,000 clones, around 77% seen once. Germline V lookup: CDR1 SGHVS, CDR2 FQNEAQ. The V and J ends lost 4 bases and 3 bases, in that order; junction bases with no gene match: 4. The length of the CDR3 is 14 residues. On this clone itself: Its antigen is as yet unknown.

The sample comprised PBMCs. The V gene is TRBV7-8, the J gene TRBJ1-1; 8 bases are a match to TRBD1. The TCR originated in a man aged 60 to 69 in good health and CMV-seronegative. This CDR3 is CASSSTGVYTEAFF. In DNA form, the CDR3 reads TGTGCCAGCAGCTCGACAGGGGTTTACACTGAAGCTTTCTTT.